Below are 21 T cell receptor beta chains sequenced from a single sample in a study of technical replicates of blood from a handful of donors (dated by TCRdb to about 2017). The library was obtained by the immunoSEQ multiplex PCR assay. This immuneACCESS table, as held by TCRdb, lists in-frame sequences with V and J called but not all clones. Of the missing ones, under half trace to an unresolved V gene in checked studies; the others have no known cause. This sample holds about 86,000 clones; approximately 96% were observed only once. Approximately 0.41% of the sample comes from the top ten. The sequencing input was T cells isolated from PBMCs. The source is a human donor in good health.

V is TRBV11-3 and J is TRBJ2-3; 10 bases fit TRBD2. The CDR3 covers 16 residues. Germline V gene data show CDR1 as SGHNT and CDR2 as YENEEA. V lost 1 base, J lost 4 bases, and 5 bases stayed unmatched. CDR3 residues: CASSLASGRLADTQYF. DNA for the CDR3: TGTGCCAGCAGCTTAGCTAGCGGGAGACTGGCAGATACGCAGTATTTT.

The V and J genes are TRBV6-5 and TRBJ1-2; D is uncertain. CDR3 length: 13 residues. V was cut by 2 bases and J by 0 bases, with 4 bases left in between. Germline lookup yields CDR1 MNHEY and CDR2 SVGAGI. As DNA, the CDR3 is TGTGCCAGCAGTTACACAGCTAACTATGGCTACACCTTC. It is translated as CASSYTANYGYTF.

V usage is TRBV27 and J usage is TRBJ2-2; no reliable D call. The CDR3 loop spans 15 amino acids. CDR1 and CDR2 from the germline V gene are MNHEY and SMNVEV (reference sequence). V lost 2 bases to trimming and J lost 4 bases, with 11 bases between them. CDR3 DNA sequence: TGTGCCAGCAGTTTACGGGTTTCCGTCACCGGGGAGCTGTTTTTT. It yields the protein CASSLRVSVTGELFF.

The V gene is TRBV27, the J gene TRBJ2-4, with 9 bases lining up with TRBD1. The germline V gene encodes CDR1 MNHEY and CDR2 SMNVEV (reference sequence). This CDR3 is built from 13 residues. Trimming cost V 5 bases and J 7 bases; bases outside gene matches: 3. The CDR3 sequence is CASSTGGANIQYF. The CDR3 DNA reads as TGTGCCAGCAGTACAGGGGGCGCGAACATTCAGTACTTC.

The genes are TRBV30 and TRBJ1-1; D perhaps matches TRBD1 (5 bases). This CDR3 region has 12 residues. Deletions cut 3 bases from V and 4 bases from J, with 9 bases between. Germline V CDR1 and CDR2: GTSNPN, SVGIG (reference sequence). CDR3 coding DNA: TGTGCCTGGAGAGGGAGGGGCACTGAAGCTTTCTTT. Translating it yields CAWRGRGTEAFF.

The chain carries TRBV5-1 and TRBJ2-7; 14 bases match TRBD2. The germline V gene has CDR1 SGHRS and CDR2 YFSETQ. The CDR3 loop spans 15 amino acids. Trimming at V came to 4 bases and at J to 4 bases, leaving 4 bases not matched to a gene. The DNA of the CDR3 is TGCGCCAGCAGCGGCGGGACTAGCGGGAGTTACGAGCAGTACTTC. It yields the protein CASSGGTSGSYEQYF.

V is TRBV13 and J is TRBJ2-3; 15 nucleotides align to TRBD2. Germline V gives CDR1 PRHDT, CDR2 FYEKMQ (reference sequence). The CDR3 is made up of 21 amino acids. V shed 4 bases and J 2 bases; nucleotides not matched to a gene: 16. In DNA form, the CDR3 reads TGTGCCAGCAGCTCCCCGGGACTAGCGGGAGGTCCCCAACATTTCACAGATACGCAGTATTTT. This sequence encodes CASSSPGLAGGPQHFTDTQYF. The full variable domain, its missing parts supplied by reference TRBV13 and TRBJ2-3, is AAGVIQSPRHLIKEKRETATLKCYPIPRHDTVYWYQQGPGQDPQFLISFYEKMQSDKGSIPDRFSAQQFSDYHSELNMSSLELGDSALYFCASSSPGLAGGPQHFTDTQYFGPGTRLTVL.

V gene TRBV6-6 combines with J gene TRBJ1-4, with TRBD1 identical over 9 bases. This CDR3 comprises 15 residues. Germline assignment: CDR1 MNHNY and CDR2 SVGAGI (reference sequence). V was clipped by 7 bases and J by 8 bases; unmatched bases: 11. The CDR3 is CASKIPGQGDEKLFF. The CDR3 nucleotides read TGTGCCAGCAAGATACCGGGACAGGGTGACGAAAAACTGTTTTTT.

The chain carries TRBV5-1 and TRBJ1-2, with D tentatively TRBD1 (6 bases). The CDR3 sequence is 18 residues long. CDR1 SGHRS and CDR2 YFSETQ come from the germline V gene. Trimming shortened V by 3 bases and J by 4 bases, and 25 bases separated the two germline ends. CDR3: CASSSGTGQGVFGYGYTF. The CDR3, as DNA: TGCGCCAGCAGCTCGGGAACAGGGCAGGGTGTCTTTGGCTATGGCTACACCTTC.

This clone showed up just a few times. The chain is built from TRBV9 and TRBJ1-5; no clear D. Germline V gives CDR1 SGDLS, CDR2 YYNGEE. CDR3 size: 14 residues. Trimming removed 8 bases from V and 0 bases from J, with 12 bases in between. The CDR3 protein is CASSEQASNQPQHF. The DNA of the CDR3 is TGTGCCAGTAGTGAGCAGGCTAGCAATCAGCCCCAGCATTTT.

V gene TRBV7-2 combines with J gene TRBJ1-4; 7 positions agree with TRBD1. Germline V gene lookup returns CDR1 SGHTA and CDR2 FQGNSA. The length of the CDR3 is 15 residues. The V segment lost 4 bases and the J segment 6 bases; nucleotides outside the gene matches: 8. CDR3 in amino acids: CASSSQTTGYEKLFF. CDR3 in DNA: TGTGCCAGCAGCTCGCAGACGACAGGGTATGAAAAACTGTTTTTT.

The chain joins TRBV28 to TRBJ1-5, with 7 bases identical to TRBD1. The CDR3 consists of 16 residues. Losses at the gene ends were 3 bases for V and 5 bases for J; bases not matched to a gene: 10. CDR1 is MDHEN, CDR2 SYDVKM, per germline. The CDR3 loop is CASSLQQGKFDQPQHF. DNA for the CDR3: TGTGCCAGCAGTTTGCAACAGGGGAAATTTGATCAGCCCCAGCATTTT.

This sequence joins TRBV18 and TRBJ2-1, with TRBD2 identical over 9 bases. Germline-derived CDR1 and CDR2 are KGHSH and LQKENI. The CDR3 runs 17 residues. Losses at the gene ends were 0 bases for V and 2 bases for J; bases not matched to a gene: 5. Written as DNA, the CDR3 is TGTGCCAGCTCACCACCTTTTGGCGGGAGGGCCTACAATGAGCAGTTCTTC. Its protein product is CASSPPFGGRAYNEQFF.

The chain combines TRBV6-1 with TRBJ1-2, with TRBD1 as a possible D gene (6 bases). V was shortened by 7 bases and J by 4 bases, with 13 bases between the two germline ends. This CDR3 comprises 13 residues. The germline V gene encodes CDR1 MNHNS and CDR2 SASEGT. The CDR3 nucleotides read TGTGCCAGCACCGTGGACAGATCCTATGGCTACACCTTC. Amino acid sequence: CASTVDRSYGYTF.

CDR3 protein: CASSLEGVGAPSTDTQYF. CDR3 nucleotides: TGTGCCAGCAGCTTAGAGGGCGTAGGGGCCCCTAGCACAGATACGCAGTATTTT. V and J are TRBV11-3 and TRBJ2-3; the D gene is possibly TRBD1 (5 bases). V was clipped by 0 bases and J by 0 bases, with 16 bases between them. CDR3 length: 18 residues. CDR1 and CDR2 from the germline V gene are SGHNT and YENEEA.

This clone was counted at least ten times. V and J are TRBV7-2 and TRBJ2-3, with D possibly matching TRBD1 (6 bases). This CDR3 comprises 16 residues. The V end lost 3 bases, the J end lost 5 bases, and 18 bases lay between the germline ends. Germline values: CDR1 SGHTA, CDR2 FQGNSA. The DNA for the CDR3 is TGTGCCAGCAGCTTCAGTTCGGCGTCGGGACAAGATACGCAGTATTTT. Translation gives CASSFSSASGQDTQYF.

The rearrangement uses TRBV7-2 and TRBJ2-7; perhaps TRBD2 as D (5 bases). This CDR3 is built from 15 residues. Germline V lookup: CDR1 SGHTA, CDR2 FQGNSA. Trimming removed 0 bases from V and 2 bases from J, with 11 bases in between. CDR3 sequence (DNA): TGTGCCAGCAGCTTAGCAACGGGAACAACCTACGAGCAGTACTTC. This sequence encodes CASSLATGTTYEQYF.

The chain uses TRBV2 and TRBJ2-2; D might be TRBD2 (6 bases). Deletions cut 8 bases from V and 6 bases from J, with 16 bases between. From germline, CDR1 is SNHLY and CDR2 FYNNEI. The CDR3 covers 14 residues. CDR3 sequence: CASGGGGWAGELFF. The CDR3, as DNA: TGTGCCAGCGGCGGTGGGGGGTGGGCCGGGGAGCTGTTTTTT.

The count of this clone is one. In DNA, the CDR3 is TGCGCCAGCAGCCAAAACAGGTTTTACGAGCAGTACTTC. Its protein product is CASSQNRFYEQYF. The chain joins TRBV4-1 to TRBJ2-7, with a tentative D call TRBD1 (5 bases). The V end was cut by 2 bases, the J end by 4 bases, with 9 bases between. Germline CDR1 and CDR2: MGHRA and YSYEKL. The CDR3 is 13 amino acids.

The chain has TRBV4-2 and TRBJ2-5, with D possibly being TRBD1 (5 bases). The V end lost 8 bases, the J end lost 2 bases, and 18 bases lay between the germline ends. Germline V lookup: CDR1 LGHNA, CDR2 YNFKEQ. CDR3 length equals 15 residues. CDR3: CASGLSGKEQETQYF. The CDR3 DNA reads as TGTGCCAGCGGTCTTTCAGGGAAAGAACAAGAGACCCAGTACTTC.

The count of this clone is one. The chain has TRBV7-6 and TRBJ2-2; 12 bases are shared with TRBD2. The CDR3 spans 16 residues. Germline values: CDR1 SGHVS, CDR2 FNYEAQ. Trimming at V came to 6 bases and at J to 5 bases, leaving 7 bases not matched to a gene. The CDR3 sequence: CASSLRLAGETGELFF. CDR3 nucleotide sequence: TGTGCCAGCAGTCTGAGACTAGCGGGAGAAACCGGGGAGCTGTTTTTT.